Given below is one T cell receptor (beta chain) in context. Its matching antigen is unknown. TCRdb analysed the reads with MiXCR anew, one entry per CDR3 protein. The top ten clones hold roughly 16% of a sample with approximately 250,000 distinct CDR3 sequences, 8% to 9.5% of them seen once. This record comes from a study of T cell repertoires in cytomegalovirus infection. Overall study results and limits: Across the ex vivo response, the dominant clonotypes were HLA-C-restricted CMV-specific TCR beta clonotypes.

The sequenced sample consisted of PBMCs. This clonotype was obtained from a human donor in good health (CMV status not recorded). Some clones in this sample may be carry-over from other donors' samples.

This CDR3 reads CSAREIAGGYNEQFF. The CDR3 DNA reads as TGCAGTGCTAGAGAGATAGCGGGGGGGTACAATGAGCAGTTCTTC. The rearrangement joins TRBV20-1 to TRBJ2-1; TRBD2 matches at 11 bases. The germline gives CDR1 DFQATT, CDR2 SNEGSKA (reference sequence). This CDR3 spans 15 amino acids. With 0 bases clipped from V and 4 bases from J, the junction kept 2 bases outside the gene matches.